The 13 T cell receptor beta chains below come from one sample, sequenced in a study of T cell repertoires in cytomegalovirus infection. TCRdb redid the calling of the reads with MiXCR, one entry per CDR3 protein. The repertoire holds around 430,000 distinct CDR3 sequences, with about 42% as singletons. These receptors lack a known antigen. This sample comprised cultured PBMCs, obtained from culture after CMV antigen stimulation. The receptors originated from a human donor in good health (CMV status not recorded). Some clones in this sample may be carry-over from other donors' samples.

The rearrangement uses TRBV10-1 and TRBJ2-3; 8 nucleotides agree with TRBD1. This CDR3 has 16 residues. V dropped 0 bases and J dropped 4; count of bases not matched to a gene: 6. Germline V gives CDR1 WNHNN, CDR2 SYGVQD (reference sequence). This CDR3 reads CASSESGQGWADTQYF. The CDR3 nucleotides are TGCGCCAGCAGTGAGTCCGGACAGGGTTGGGCAGATACGCAGTATTTT.

This clonotype has only a few counts. The chain links TRBV19 to TRBJ2-1; weak D call: TRBD1 (5 bases). The CDR3 contains 14 residues. Trimming removed 5 bases at V and 1 base at J, with 9 bases between. The germline V gene encodes CDR1 LNHDA and CDR2 SQIVND (reference sequence). DNA for the CDR3: TGTGCCAGTAGTCAGGGCAGATCCTACAATGAGCAGTTCTTC. As protein: CASSQGRSYNEQFF.

This clonotype came up a few times. The CDR3 is CSGSGRETEAFF. The CDR3 DNA sequence: TGCAGTGGATCGGGGCGGGAAACTGAAGCTTTCTTT. V usage is TRBV20-1 and J usage is TRBJ1-1; tentative D call: TRBD1 (5 bases). The CDR3 extends over 12 amino acids. Germline V gives CDR1 DFQATT, CDR2 SNEGSKA (reference sequence). V lost 7 bases, J lost 5 bases, and 14 bases lay in between.

This clonotype was found a few times. This chain uses TRBV7-2 with TRBJ2-7; D is undetermined. This CDR3 comprises 14 residues. Per germline, CDR1 SGHTA and CDR2 FQGNSA. Trimming took off 1 base at V and 3 bases at J, with 10 bases between the two ends. CDR3 sequence reads: CASSLVAALYEQYF. In nucleotides, the CDR3 is TGTGCCAGCAGCTTAGTAGCAGCCCTCTACGAGCAGTACTTC. Variable domain in full (rest from reference TRBV7-2 and TRBJ2-7): GAGVSQSPSNKVTEKGKDVELRCDPISGHTALYWYRQSLGQGLEFLIYFQGNSAPDKSGLPSDRFSAERTGGSVSTLTIQRTQQEDSAVYLCASSLVAALYEQYFGPGTRLTVT.

The rearrangement links TRBV7-6 to TRBJ2-1, with D possibly matching TRBD1 (6 bases). Germline-derived CDR1 and CDR2 are SGHVS and FNYEAQ. V dropped 2 bases and J dropped 6 bases, with 14 bases sitting between them. The CDR3 sequence is 15 residues long. The DNA for the CDR3 is TGTGCCAGCAGCTTAACAGACAGGTCGGGCAATGAGCAGTTCTTC. Amino acids: CASSLTDRSGNEQFF.

This clonotype has just a few counts. This could be a read error, since a much larger clone is one nucleotide away. The chain links TRBV7-2 to TRBJ2-5; D is unclear. Germline V gene sequence: CDR1 SGHTA, CDR2 FQGNSA. With 2 bases removed from V and 5 bases from J, the gap between germline ends came to 3 bases. The CDR3 spans 11 residues. CDR3: CASSLHETQYF. In DNA, the CDR3 is TGTGCCAGCAGCTTACATGAGACCCAGTACTTC.

This clonotype was counted at least ten times. CDR3 protein: CASSLRTSGPYNEQFF. The CDR3 DNA reads as TGTGCCAGCAGCTTAAGGACTAGCGGCCCCTACAATGAGCAGTTCTTC. This sequence joins TRBV7-9 and TRBJ2-1; 10 positions match TRBD2. The CDR3 runs to 16 residues. The germline V gene encodes CDR1 SEHNR and CDR2 FQNEAQ (reference sequence). After removal of 2 bases from V and 2 bases from J, the junction contained 3 bases not matched to a gene.

This clonotype was found a few times. The chain carries TRBV7-2 and TRBJ2-1; D is ambiguous. The CDR3 has 15 residues. Between the trimmed V and J ends, which lost 1 base and 1 base, there was a span of 8 bases. CDR1 SGHTA and CDR2 FQGNSA come from the germline V gene. CDR3 residues: CASSLGWHSYNEQFF. Here the CDR3 DNA reads TGTGCCAGCAGCTTAGGATGGCATTCCTACAATGAGCAGTTCTTC. Based on the CDR3 plus reference TRBV7-2 and TRBJ2-1, the full variable domain is GAGVSQSPSNKVTEKGKDVELRCDPISGHTALYWYRQSLGQGLEFLIYFQGNSAPDKSGLPSDRFSAERTGGSVSTLTIQRTQQEDSAVYLCASSLGWHSYNEQFFGPGTRLTVL.

The table lists this clonotype with a few counts. The rearrangement uses TRBV6-1 and TRBJ2-5; 8 bases match TRBD2. The CDR3 sequence is 13 residues long. V lost 7 bases to trimming and J lost 1 base; unmatched junction nucleotides: 2. Germline V gene data show CDR1 as MNHNS and CDR2 as SASEGT. The CDR3: CASIGGGQETQYF. DNA for the CDR3: TGTGCCAGCATCGGGGGGGGCCAAGAGACCCAGTACTTC.

This clonotype occurred a few times. The chain recombines TRBV28 with TRBJ2-3; no clear D. V lost 7 bases and J lost 4, with 18 bases in between. CDR1 MDHEN and CDR2 SYDVKM come from the germline V gene. The CDR3 covers 15 residues. DNA of the CDR3: TGTGCCAGCACCGAGGACCCAGGAAACCCAGATACGCAGTATTTT. Translating gives CASTEDPGNPDTQYF.

This clonotype was seen a handful of times. The chain carries TRBV10-3 and TRBJ1-3; D remains ambiguous. CDR3 length equals 14 residues. Looked up from germline, CDR1 is ENHRY and CDR2 is SYGVKD. The V gene lost 4 bases and the J gene lost 8 bases, with 15 bases spanning the gap. This CDR3 reads CAISGGLGRDTIYF. The CDR3 DNA sequence: TGTGCCATCAGTGGCGGCCTCGGAAGGGACACCATATATTTT.

This clonotype was observed at least ten times. The chain combines TRBV7-2 with TRBJ1-6; a weak D match, TRBD1 (5 bases). This CDR3 comprises 16 residues. Germline loops: CDR1 SGHTA, CDR2 FQGNSA. Trimming shortened V by 5 bases and J by 3 bases, and 14 bases separated the two germline ends. This CDR3 is CASSPPRGFYNSPLHF. The CDR3 DNA follows: TGTGCCAGCAGCCCACCTCGGGGCTTCTATAATTCACCCCTCCACTTT.

This clonotype turned up a few times. The chain recombines TRBV6-6 with TRBJ2-6; no clear D gene. With 6 bases removed from V and 1 base from J, the gap between germline ends came to 4 bases. The CDR3 covers 13 residues. Germline V gives CDR1 MNHNY, CDR2 SVGAGI (reference sequence). This CDR3 is CASSGSGANVLTF. The CDR3 coding sequence is TGTGCCAGCAGCGGATCTGGGGCCAACGTCCTGACTTTC.